The following is a T cell receptor (beta chain) sequence with its context. The CDR3 is made up of 14 amino acids. The junction had 4 bases not matched to a gene; V was cut back by 5 bases and J by 2 bases. Germline CDR1 reads SGHTA; CDR2 reads FQGNSA. The record originates from a study of blood T cell repertoires in COVID-19. Study-wide context: Sample material is recorded as cDNA or gDNA derived from T cells, B-cell-depleted T cells, or PBMCs.

In the source study's methods: Amplification of reference gene primers provided the estimated nucleated cell counts. Here immunoSEQ multiplex PCR was the method, and the copy in TCRdb shows in-frame clones only, minus some. The DNA was the basis for D and trimming; V, J and clone size are from that table. Counted here are tens of thousands of clones, 70% to 90% occurring once; the ten biggest clones make up 50% to 70%. The TCR comes from a man in his 70s with acute or convalescent COVID-19. Material: peripheral blood. The gene calls are TRBV7-2 and TRBJ2-5; 8 bases agree with TRBD1. CDR3 residues: CASSRDRWQETQYF. Here the CDR3 DNA reads TGTGCCAGCAGCCGGGACAGGTGGCAAGAGACCCAGTACTTC. Looking up the rest from reference TRBV7-2 and TRBJ2-5 gives the full variable domain: GAGVSQSPSNKVTEKGKDVELRCDPISGHTALYWYRQSLGQGLEFLIYFQGNSAPDKSGLPSDRFSAERTGGSVSTLTIQRTQQEDSAVYLCASSRDRWQETQYFGPGTRLLVL.